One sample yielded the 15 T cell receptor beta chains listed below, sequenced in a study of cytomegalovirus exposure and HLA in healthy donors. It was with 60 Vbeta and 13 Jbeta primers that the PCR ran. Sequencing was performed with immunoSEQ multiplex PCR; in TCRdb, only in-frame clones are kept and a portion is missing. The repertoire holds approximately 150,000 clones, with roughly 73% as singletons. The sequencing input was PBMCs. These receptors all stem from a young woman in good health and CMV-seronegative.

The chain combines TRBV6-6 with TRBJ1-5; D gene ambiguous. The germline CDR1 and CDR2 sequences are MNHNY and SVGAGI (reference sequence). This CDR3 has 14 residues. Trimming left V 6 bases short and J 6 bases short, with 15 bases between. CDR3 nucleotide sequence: TGTGCCAGCAGGCCCCGGGGAATGGGTCAGCCCCAGCATTTT. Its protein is CASRPRGMGQPQHF.

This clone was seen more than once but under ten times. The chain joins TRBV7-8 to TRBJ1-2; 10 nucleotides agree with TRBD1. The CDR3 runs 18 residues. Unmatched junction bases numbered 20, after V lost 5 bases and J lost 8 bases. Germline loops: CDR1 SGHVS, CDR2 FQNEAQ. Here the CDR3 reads CASSQDRQGAQGLEGYTF. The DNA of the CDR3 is TGTGCCAGCAGCCAAGATAGACAGGGGGCGCAGGGTCTAGAAGGCTACACCTTC.

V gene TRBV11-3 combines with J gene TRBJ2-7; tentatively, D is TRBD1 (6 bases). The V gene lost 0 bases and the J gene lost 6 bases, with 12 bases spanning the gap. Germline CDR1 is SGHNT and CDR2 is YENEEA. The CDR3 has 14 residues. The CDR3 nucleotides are TGTGCCAGCAGCTTAGATCTGGGGGCCTCCGAGCAGTACGTC. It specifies CASSLDLGASEQYV.

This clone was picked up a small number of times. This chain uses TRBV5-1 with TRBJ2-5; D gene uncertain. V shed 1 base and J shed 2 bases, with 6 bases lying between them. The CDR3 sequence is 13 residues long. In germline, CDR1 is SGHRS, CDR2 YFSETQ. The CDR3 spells CASSLTQQETQYF. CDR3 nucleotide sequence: TGCGCCAGCAGCTTGACCCAGCAAGAGACCCAGTACTTC.

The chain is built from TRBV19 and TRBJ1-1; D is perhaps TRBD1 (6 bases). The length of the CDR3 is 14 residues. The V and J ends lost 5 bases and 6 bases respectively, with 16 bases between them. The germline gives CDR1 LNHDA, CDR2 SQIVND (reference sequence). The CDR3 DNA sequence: TGTGCCAGTAGTGCCGGACAGCCCACCTCTGAAGCTTTCTTT. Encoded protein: CASSAGQPTSEAFF.

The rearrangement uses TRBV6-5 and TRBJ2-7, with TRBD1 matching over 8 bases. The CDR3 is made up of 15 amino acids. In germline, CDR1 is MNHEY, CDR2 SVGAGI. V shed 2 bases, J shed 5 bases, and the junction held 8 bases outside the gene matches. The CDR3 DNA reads TGTGCCAGCAGTTACCAGGGGGCGCTGTCAGACGAGCAGTACTTC. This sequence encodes CASSYQGALSDEQYF.

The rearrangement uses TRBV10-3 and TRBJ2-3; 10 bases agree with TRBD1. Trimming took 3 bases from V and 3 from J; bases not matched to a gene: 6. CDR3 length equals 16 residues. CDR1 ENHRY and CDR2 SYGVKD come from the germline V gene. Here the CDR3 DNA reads TGTGCCATCAGTGACCCGGACAGGGGGAGGACAGATACGCAGTATTTT. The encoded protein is CAISDPDRGRTDTQYF.

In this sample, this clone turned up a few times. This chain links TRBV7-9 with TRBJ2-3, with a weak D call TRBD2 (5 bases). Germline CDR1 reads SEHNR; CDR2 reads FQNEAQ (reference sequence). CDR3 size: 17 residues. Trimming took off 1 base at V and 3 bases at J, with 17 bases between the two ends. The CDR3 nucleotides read TGTGCCAGCAGCTTAGACACTAGGACCGACCGGACAGATACGCAGTATTTT. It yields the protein CASSLDTRTDRTDTQYF.

The CDR3 reads CASSSKTGGNTEAFF. CDR3 nucleotide sequence: TGTGCCAGCAGTTCGAAGACGGGAGGGAACACTGAAGCTTTCTTT. The chain has TRBV27 and TRBJ1-1; D uncertain. V was cut by 4 bases and J by 1 base, with 13 bases left in between. The CDR3 is made up of 15 amino acids. Germline V lookup: CDR1 MNHEY, CDR2 SMNVEV (reference sequence).

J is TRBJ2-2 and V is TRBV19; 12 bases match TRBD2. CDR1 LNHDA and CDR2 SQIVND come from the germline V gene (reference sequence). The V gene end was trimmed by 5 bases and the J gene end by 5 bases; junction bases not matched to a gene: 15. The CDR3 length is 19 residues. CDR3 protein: CASSLDSSGRARSTGELFF. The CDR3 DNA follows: TGTGCCAGTAGTCTTGACTCTAGCGGGAGGGCCCGTTCAACCGGGGAGCTGTTTTTT.

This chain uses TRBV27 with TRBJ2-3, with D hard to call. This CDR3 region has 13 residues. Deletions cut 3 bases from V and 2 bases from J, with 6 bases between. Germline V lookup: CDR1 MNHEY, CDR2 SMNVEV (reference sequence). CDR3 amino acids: CASSFVYTDTQYF. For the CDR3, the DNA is TGTGCCAGCAGTTTCGTATACACAGATACGCAGTATTTT.

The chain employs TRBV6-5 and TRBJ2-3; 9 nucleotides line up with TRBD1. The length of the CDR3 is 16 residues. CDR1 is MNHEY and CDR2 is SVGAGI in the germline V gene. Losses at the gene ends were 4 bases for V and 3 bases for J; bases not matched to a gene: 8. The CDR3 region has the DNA TGTGCCAGCAGTTCCCGGACAGGGGAAAAAACAGATACGCAGTATTTT. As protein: CASSSRTGEKTDTQYF.

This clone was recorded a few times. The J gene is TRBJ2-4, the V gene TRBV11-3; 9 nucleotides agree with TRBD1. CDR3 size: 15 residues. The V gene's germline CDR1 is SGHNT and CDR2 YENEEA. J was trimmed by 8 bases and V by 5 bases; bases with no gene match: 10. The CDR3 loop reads CASSTSGTGTDIQYF. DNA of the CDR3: TGTGCCAGCAGCACCTCCGGGACAGGGACGGACATTCAGTACTTC.

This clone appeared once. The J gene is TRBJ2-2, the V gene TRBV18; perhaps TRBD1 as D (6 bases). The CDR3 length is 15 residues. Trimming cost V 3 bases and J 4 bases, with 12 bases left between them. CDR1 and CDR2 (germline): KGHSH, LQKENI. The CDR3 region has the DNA TGTGCCAGCTCACCCGTACAGGGCCCCACCGGGGAGCTGTTTTTT. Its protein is CASSPVQGPTGELFF.

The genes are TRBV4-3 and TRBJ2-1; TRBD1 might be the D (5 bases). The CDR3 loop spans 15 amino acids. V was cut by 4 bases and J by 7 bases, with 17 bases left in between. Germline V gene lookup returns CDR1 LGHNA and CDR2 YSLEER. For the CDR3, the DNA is TGCGCCAGCAGCCCGAGCTTGACAGTTAAGAATGAGCAGTTCTTC. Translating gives CASSPSLTVKNEQFF.